These 24 T cell receptor beta chains originate from one sample sequenced in a study of identical twins' blood T cells. TCRdb analysed the 5' RACE reads with MiXCR anew, one entry per CDR3 protein. The sample gives about 370,000 distinct CDR3 sequences, around 30% of which show up once; around 5.6% is in the top ten. The specimen was PBMCs. The receptor source for this set is a woman aged 18-55 years in good health.

This clonotype was seen ten or more times. The J gene is TRBJ2-1, the V gene TRBV12-3 or TRBV12-4; 7 bases are a match to TRBD2. V gave up 8 bases and J gave up 3 bases; unmatched junction bases: 10. The CDR3 length is 15 residues. The CDR3 coding sequence is TGTGCCAGCGGGCCCAAGGCGGGGGACTACAATGAGCAGTTCTTC. Protein: CASGPKAGDYNEQFF.

The chain carries TRBV6-1 and TRBJ1-1; the D gene is possibly TRBD1 (6 bases). The CDR3 has 13 residues. The ends were cut back, 9 bases at V and 1 base at J, with 12 bases in the middle. Looked up from germline, CDR1 is MNHNS and CDR2 is SASEGT. CDR3: CASRTAENTEAFF. The CDR3, as DNA: TGTGCCAGTAGGACAGCCGAGAACACTGAAGCTTTCTTT.

This clonotype was counted between two and nine times. The chain is built from TRBV6-6 and TRBJ2-2; a weak D match, TRBD1 (6 bases). CDR3 length: 12 residues. CDR1 MNHNY and CDR2 SVGAGI come from the germline V gene (reference sequence). The V gene lost 7 bases and the J gene lost 7 bases, with 10 bases spanning the gap. CDR3: CASTTDSGELFF. The DNA for the CDR3 is TGTGCCAGCACCACGGACAGCGGGGAGCTGTTTTTT.

The J gene is TRBJ2-1, the V gene TRBV9; 7 nucleotides agree with TRBD2. V was clipped by 3 bases and J by 6 bases; unmatched bases: 9. The CDR3 is 15 amino acids. Per the germline V gene, CDR1 is SGDLS and CDR2 is YYNGEE. The CDR3 region has the DNA TGTGCCAGCAGCGCTAGCGGTACCCTGCCCAATGAGCAGTTCTTC. This encodes CASSASGTLPNEQFF.

The chain uses TRBV6-5 and TRBJ1-1; maybe TRBD1 (5 bases). This CDR3 comprises 13 residues. The V and J ends lost 4 bases and 5 bases respectively, with 11 bases between them. Germline CDR1 is MNHEY and CDR2 is SVGAGI. The CDR3 reads CASSSWGRTEAFF. The CDR3 DNA follows: TGTGCCAGCAGTTCCTGGGGGAGGACTGAAGCTTTCTTT.

This sequence joins TRBV4-3 and TRBJ1-4, with a weak D call TRBD1 (5 bases). Trimming took 3 bases from V and 10 from J, leaving 15 bases between them. This CDR3 contains 14 residues. CDR1 is LGHNA and CDR2 is YSLEER in the germline V gene. CDR3 protein: CASSHASLGGKLFF. The CDR3 nucleotides read TGCGCCAGCAGCCATGCCTCCCTGGGGGGAAAACTGTTTTTT.

The chain employs TRBV5-1 and TRBJ2-1; 8 bases fit TRBD2. V dropped 2 bases and J dropped 2; count of bases not matched to a gene: 9. CDR3 length equals 17 residues. Germline CDR1 reads SGHRS; CDR2 reads YFSETQ. The CDR3 spells CASSFPKRETAYNEQFF. The CDR3 DNA sequence: TGCGCCAGCAGCTTTCCCAAGCGGGAGACCGCCTACAATGAGCAGTTCTTC.

This clonotype was seen many times. The CDR3 nucleotides read TGTGCCAGCAGTTCTACACAACCGAACACTGAAGCTTTCTTT. As protein: CASSSTQPNTEAFF. The chain couples TRBV6-5 to TRBJ1-1; D gene uncertain. CDR3 size: 14 residues. The germline CDR1 and CDR2 sequences are MNHEY and SVGAGI. Trimming cost V 4 bases and J 1 base, with 10 bases left between them.

The gene calls are TRBV29-1 and TRBJ1-1, with 9 nucleotides matching TRBD1. The germline gives CDR1 SQVTM, CDR2 ANQGSEA. V gave up 1 base and J gave up 3 bases; unmatched junction bases: 15. The CDR3 contains 18 residues. In DNA form, the CDR3 reads TGCAGCGTTGAAGGCTACCCCCGAACGGACAGGGGAGACACTGAAGCTTTCTTT. This gives the protein CSVEGYPRTDRGDTEAFF.

This chain links TRBV6-6 with TRBJ2-1; D might be TRBD1 or TRBD2, each matching 6 bases. Germline V lookup: CDR1 MNHNY, CDR2 SVGAGI (reference sequence). The CDR3 spans 11 residues. CDR3 sequence (DNA): TGTGTTTTGAGGAGGGGGGATGAGCAGTTCTTC. It is translated as CVLRRGDEQFF.

This chain uses TRBV20-1 with TRBJ2-3, with D possibly being TRBD1 or TRBD2 (5 bases each). CDR3 size: 15 residues. Germline V gene sequence: CDR1 DFQATT, CDR2 SNEGSKA (reference sequence). The CDR3 bases are TGCAGCTCAATGGGGCCAGGGAGAGGCACAGATACGCAGTATTTT. Translated: CSSMGPGRGTDTQYF.

The chain carries TRBV19 and TRBJ1-2; D not resolved. This CDR3 region has 13 residues. Germline V gives CDR1 LNHDA, CDR2 SQIVND (reference sequence). Deletions cut 4 bases from V and 8 bases from J, with 14 bases between. CDR3 region: CASSTTVTIGYTF. The CDR3 coding sequence is TGTGCCAGTAGTACCACGGTAACTATAGGCTACACCTTC. Together with reference TRBV19 and TRBJ1-2, the CDR3 gives the full variable domain: DGGITQSPKYLFRKEGQNVTLSCEQNLNHDAMYWYRQDPGQGLRLIYYSQIVNDFQKGDIAEGYSVSREKKESFPLTVTSAQKNPTAFYLCASSTTVTIGYTFGSGTRLTVV.

This clonotype came up many times. This chain links TRBV28 with TRBJ2-2; D possibly corresponds to TRBD2 (6 bases). Germline V CDR1 and CDR2: MDHEN, SYDVKM. V was trimmed by 8 bases and J by 6 bases, leaving 10 bases between them. This CDR3 is built from 12 residues. The CDR3 spells CASHWGAGELFF. DNA for the CDR3: TGTGCCAGCCATTGGGGGGCCGGGGAGCTGTTTTTT.

This clonotype came up once. V is TRBV20-1 and J is TRBJ2-7; a weak D match, TRBD2 (5 bases). The CDR3 extends over 12 amino acids. Germline assignment: CDR1 DFQATT and CDR2 SNEGSKA (reference sequence). V was cut by 6 bases and J by 4 bases, with 13 bases left in between. The CDR3 sequence is CSALGEVYEQYF. The CDR3 DNA follows: TGCAGTGCCCTCGGGGAAGTATACGAGCAGTACTTC.

This chain connects TRBV28 to TRBJ1-5; D gene ambiguous. The CDR3 totals 12 residues. CDR1 and CDR2 from the germline V gene are MDHEN and SYDVKM. Trimming cost V 8 bases and J 2 bases, with 7 bases left between them. The CDR3 sequence is CASGSRNQPQHF. The DNA for the CDR3 is TGTGCCAGCGGGAGCCGCAATCAGCCCCAGCATTTT. Together with reference TRBV28 and TRBJ1-5, the CDR3 gives the full variable domain: DVKVTQSSRYLVKRTGEKVFLECVQDMDHENMFWYRQDPGLGLRLIYFSYDVKMKEKGDIPEGYSVSREKKERFSLILESASTNQTSMYLCASGSRNQPQHFGDGTRLSIL.

CDR3 nucleotide sequence: TGCGCCAGCAGCTTGGGCGGGTTTTGGGACGCAGCATCTGAAGCTTTCTTT. Translated, it gives CASSLGGFWDAASEAFF. The rearrangement uses TRBV5-1 and TRBJ1-1; a possible D gene is TRBD1 (5 bases). The germline V gene has CDR1 SGHRS and CDR2 YFSETQ. This CDR3 has 17 residues. V was clipped by 0 bases and J by 6 bases, with 21 bases between them.

This chain links TRBV27 with TRBJ1-1; D possibly corresponds to TRBD1 (5 bases). Germline CDR1 MNHEY, CDR2 SMNVEV (reference sequence). Between the trimmed V and J ends, which lost 5 bases and 0 bases, there was a span of 13 bases. This CDR3 comprises 15 residues. The CDR3 sequence: CASSLEWTMNTEAFF. The CDR3 nucleotides read TGTGCCAGCAGTCTAGAATGGACAATGAACACTGAAGCTTTCTTT.

Ten or more counts support this clonotype. This sequence joins TRBV9 and TRBJ1-1; D gene unclear. The CDR3 contains 13 residues. The V gene lost 6 bases and the J gene lost 5 bases, with 14 bases spanning the gap. In germline, CDR1 is SGDLS, CDR2 YYNGEE. This CDR3 reads CASTKMGITEAFF. Here the CDR3 DNA reads TGTGCCAGCACTAAAATGGGGATAACTGAAGCTTTCTTT.

The V call is TRBV7-9, the J call TRBJ1-2; no definite D call. Germline V gives CDR1 SEHNR, CDR2 FQNEAQ (reference sequence). The CDR3 loop spans 14 amino acids. V was cut by 1 base and J by 8 bases, with 14 bases left in between. CDR3 sequence reads: CASSLEVIVGGYTF. DNA for the CDR3: TGTGCCAGCAGCTTAGAGGTCATAGTCGGGGGCTACACCTTC.

The V and J genes are TRBV6-5 and TRBJ1-1; perhaps TRBD1 as D (6 bases). The V gene lost 7 bases and the J gene lost 7 bases, with 22 bases spanning the gap. This CDR3 has 15 amino acids. CDR1 is MNHEY, CDR2 SVGAGI, per germline. CDR3 nucleotide sequence: TGTGCCAGCATCGGTCCGGCAGGGCAGGGGAATGAAGCTTTCTTT. This sequence encodes CASIGPAGQGNEAFF.

The V gene is TRBV7-6, the J gene TRBJ2-2, with D hard to call. Germline V gene sequence: CDR1 SGHVS, CDR2 FNYEAQ. V dropped 2 bases and J dropped 7 bases, with 5 bases sitting between them. The CDR3 length is 12 residues. The CDR3 is CASSLLVGELFF. The CDR3 bases are TGTGCCAGCAGCTTACTCGTCGGGGAGCTGTTTTTT.

This sequence joins TRBV9 and TRBJ2-2, with TRBD2 identical over 13 bases. Germline values: CDR1 SGDLS, CDR2 YYNGEE. J was trimmed by 6 bases and V by 4 bases; bases with no gene match: 9. The CDR3 length is 17 residues. CDR3 nucleotides: TGTGCCAGCAGCCGGTGGACTAGCGGGAGTTTTTCCGGGGAGCTGTTTTTT. Amino acids: CASSRWTSGSFSGELFF. Full variable domain (remainder filled in from reference TRBV9 and TRBJ2-2): DSGVTQTPKHLITATGQRVTLRCSPRSGDLSVYWYQQSLDQGLQFLIQYYNGEERAKGNILERFSAQQFPDLHSELNLSSLELGDSALYFCASSRWTSGSFSGELFFGEGSRLTVL.

There are a few counts of this clonotype. The chain carries TRBV6-5 and TRBJ1-1; D perhaps matches TRBD1 (5 bases). CDR3 length: 15 residues. Trimming pared 5 bases from V and 0 bases from J, leaving 13 bases between. Germline V CDR1 and CDR2: MNHEY, SVGAGI. CDR3 sequence (DNA): TGTGCCAGCAGTCGATTGGGGGGACTGAACACTGAAGCTTTCTTT. It yields the protein CASSRLGGLNTEAFF.

This sequence joins TRBV20-1 and TRBJ2-7; TRBD1 or TRBD2 may be the D gene (10 bases each). CDR1 is DFQATT, CDR2 SNEGSKA, per germline (reference sequence). V lost 3 bases and J 1 base, leaving 28 bases between the germline ends. This CDR3 region has 19 residues. CDR3 nucleotide sequence: TGCAGTGCTAGGGGCGACAGGGGGCGGAGGACTAGCGGATCCTACGAGCAGTACTTC. Its translation: CSARGDRGRRTSGSYEQYF.